The 23 T cell receptor beta chains below come from one sample, sequenced in a study of CD8 T cells in ankylosing spondylitis. Study outcomes and limitations: The study identified a TCR beta motif of 7 or 8 highly homologous variants that appeared characteristic of ankylosing spondylitis blood.

Which antigens these TCRs recognize remains unknown. TCRdb independently ran MiXCR on the 5' RACE reads; one entry per CDR3 protein. The data show fewer than 500,000 distinct CDR3 sequences, with approximately 26% seen just once and about 0.9% held by the top ten. Specimen: blood, either unsorted or a sorted T cell fraction (not recorded which). All receptors derive from a male donor with ankylosing spondylitis.

This clonotype was seen more than once but under ten times. The V call is TRBV20-1, the J call TRBJ1-2; TRBD1 matches 8 bases. This CDR3 region has 16 residues. J was trimmed by 3 bases and V by 4 bases; bases with no gene match: 13. The V gene's germline CDR1 is DFQATT and CDR2 SNEGSKA (reference sequence). The CDR3 DNA is TGCAGTGCTACCCAGCCCGCAGGGGGCAGGGACTATGGCTACACCTTC. Translating it yields CSATQPAGGRDYGYTF.

This clonotype was seen a few times. The genes are TRBV3-1 and TRBJ1-6, with D possibly being TRBD1 (6 bases). With 3 bases removed from V and 8 bases from J, the gap between germline ends came to 11 bases. Germline assignment: CDR1 LGHDT and CDR2 YNNKEL (reference sequence). The CDR3 consists of 14 residues. The CDR3 reads CASSQSRGDSPLHF. The DNA of the CDR3 is TGTGCCAGCAGCCAGTCTAGGGGGGATTCACCCCTCCACTTT.

The J gene is TRBJ2-1, the V gene TRBV20-1; D perhaps matches TRBD1 (5 bases). V lost 0 bases to trimming and J lost 2 bases, with 14 bases between them. From germline, CDR1 is DFQATT and CDR2 SNEGSKA (reference sequence). The CDR3 extends over 16 amino acids. The CDR3 is CSARDRGTIAYNEQFF. The DNA of the CDR3 is TGCAGTGCTAGAGATAGGGGAACTATCGCCTACAATGAGCAGTTCTTC.

The chain joins TRBV5-1 to TRBJ2-2, with D unclear. Germline lookup yields CDR1 SGHRS and CDR2 YFSETQ. The CDR3 is 16 amino acids. Trimming removed 4 bases from V and 6 bases from J, with 19 bases in between. The CDR3 region is CASSPGPESSAGELFF. The CDR3 nucleotides read TGCGCCAGCAGCCCCGGACCCGAGTCATCAGCCGGGGAGCTGTTTTTT.

V and J are TRBV20-1 and TRBJ2-7; D is unresolved. The ends were cut back, 3 bases at V and 2 bases at J, with 17 bases in the middle. The germline gives CDR1 DFQATT, CDR2 SNEGSKA (reference sequence). The CDR3 has 15 residues. In nucleotides, the CDR3 is TGCAGTGCTAGCCCCCTAGGGCAGGAGCCCTACGAGCAGTACGTC. Translating gives CSASPLGQEPYEQYV.

The V and J genes are TRBV3-1 and TRBJ1-2; D remains unclear. From germline, CDR1 is LGHDT and CDR2 YNNKEL (reference sequence). This CDR3 is built from 13 residues. The V end lost 3 bases, the J end lost 5 bases, and 10 bases lay between the germline ends. In nucleotides, the CDR3 is TGTGCCAGCAGCCAGGGGATGCTGTATGGCTACACCTTC. Translating gives CASSQGMLYGYTF.

The sample holds a few counts of this clonotype. The chain uses TRBV5-1 and TRBJ1-4, with a possible D match to TRBD1 (5 bases). CDR1 and CDR2 from the germline V gene are SGHRS and YFSETQ. V was cut by 0 bases and J by 6 bases, with 12 bases left in between. The CDR3 is made up of 15 amino acids. The CDR3 coding sequence is TGCGCCAGCAGCTTGGCCGGGGCGATGGATGAAAAACTGTTTTTT. Its translation: CASSLAGAMDEKLFF.

The chain couples TRBV11-2 to TRBJ2-1, with TRBD2 matching over 10 bases. V trimming: 2 bases; J trimming: 4 bases; junction bases outside the gene matches: 8. The CDR3 loop spans 17 amino acids. In germline, CDR1 is SGHAT, CDR2 FQNNGV. CDR3 amino acids: CASSLFLAGAMYNEQFF. The CDR3 coding sequence is TGTGCCAGCAGCTTATTCCTAGCGGGAGCGATGTACAATGAGCAGTTCTTC.

The chain links TRBV27 to TRBJ1-4; D remains ambiguous. The V gene lost 3 bases and the J gene lost 0 bases, with 8 bases spanning the gap. Germline values: CDR1 MNHEY, CDR2 SMNVEV (reference sequence). The CDR3 is made up of 15 amino acids. CDR3 amino acids: CASSFLGSTNEKLFF. In nucleotides, the CDR3 is TGTGCCAGCAGTTTTTTGGGATCAACTAATGAAAAACTGTTTTTT.

This clonotype was found a few times. The chain uses TRBV7-2 and TRBJ2-7, with D possibly matching TRBD2 (5 bases). Germline V CDR1 and CDR2: SGHTA, FQGNSA. The CDR3 extends over 15 amino acids. Trimming took 5 bases from V and 0 from J, leaving 14 bases between them. CDR3 sequence (DNA): TGTGCCAGCAGCGTCGGGGAACTTGTCTCCTACGAGCAGTACTTC. This translates into CASSVGELVSYEQYF.

This chain uses TRBV4-1 with TRBJ2-5, with 9 bases fitting TRBD1. The CDR3 runs to 16 residues. V was pared by 3 bases and J by 2 bases, with 7 bases of the junction left unmatched. Germline assignment: CDR1 MGHRA and CDR2 YSYEKL. CDR3 DNA: TGCGCCAGCAGCCACACTCCGGGACAGGGACAAGAGACCCAGTACTTC. Amino acids: CASSHTPGQGQETQYF.

This clonotype has a count of ten or more. This chain connects TRBV12-3 or TRBV12-4 to TRBJ1-1; 10 bases match TRBD1. V lost 5 bases and J lost 1; bases outside the gene matches: 13. The CDR3 consists of 18 residues. The CDR3 loop reads CASSPHLIGQGGNTEAFF. CDR3 bases: TGTGCCAGCAGTCCGCATTTAATTGGACAGGGGGGGAACACTGAAGCTTTCTTT.

This clonotype was recorded at least ten times. The rearrangement joins TRBV7-9 to TRBJ1-4; no firm D call. V lost 1 base and J lost 8, with 14 bases in between. CDR1 SEHNR and CDR2 FQNEAQ come from the germline V gene (reference sequence). The CDR3 extends over 15 amino acids. The CDR3 is CASSLESLPSEKLFF. CDR3 DNA: TGTGCCAGCAGCTTAGAGAGCCTACCAAGCGAAAAACTGTTTTTT.

The CDR3 bases are TGTGCCAGCAGCCCCCATAGCGGGGGTACCTACGAGCAGTACTTC. Amino acids: CASSPHSGGTYEQYF. V is TRBV6-2 or TRBV6-3 and J is TRBJ2-7; 9 nucleotides align to TRBD2. The germline V gene encodes CDR1 MNHEY and CDR2 SVGEGT. V lost 6 bases, J lost 2 bases, and 8 bases stayed unmatched. This CDR3 comprises 15 residues.

The CDR3, as DNA: TGCGCCAGCAGCCAAGATATACAGGGGAGCTATGGCTACACCTTC. Translating gives CASSQDIQGSYGYTF. The rearrangement links TRBV4-1 to TRBJ1-2, with 7 positions matching TRBD1. The CDR3 has 15 amino acids. V shed 0 bases, J shed 4 bases, and the junction held 5 bases outside the gene matches. In germline, CDR1 is MGHRA, CDR2 YSYEKL.

The chain is built from TRBV9 and TRBJ1-2; weak D call: TRBD1 (6 bases). The CDR3 extends over 13 amino acids. The germline V gene encodes CDR1 SGDLS and CDR2 YYNGEE. V lost 0 bases and J 5 bases, leaving 8 bases between the germline ends. CDR3 loop: CASSVEGDYGYTF. The CDR3 region has the DNA TGTGCCAGCAGCGTAGAGGGGGATTATGGCTACACCTTC.

This clonotype occurred many times. This chain connects TRBV7-9 to TRBJ2-2; D gene unclear. Germline V gene lookup returns CDR1 SEHNR and CDR2 FQNEAQ (reference sequence). This CDR3 is built from 12 residues. The V gene lost 5 bases and the J gene lost 6 bases, with 7 bases spanning the gap. In DNA form, the CDR3 reads TGTGCCAGCAGCCAACCCCCCGGGGAGCTGTTTTTT. This sequence encodes CASSQPPGELFF.

The chain couples TRBV6-1 to TRBJ1-5; D not resolved. The CDR3 totals 13 residues. V was shortened by 2 bases and J by 4 bases, with 6 bases between the two germline ends. Germline V gene sequence: CDR1 MNHNS, CDR2 SASEGT. The CDR3 coding sequence is TGTGCCAGCAGTGAACTCAGGAATCAGCCCCAGCATTTT. This codes for CASSELRNQPQHF.

The rearrangement joins TRBV20-1 to TRBJ2-7; 7 bases agree with TRBD2. CDR1 and CDR2 (germline): DFQATT, SNEGSKA (reference sequence). Losses at the gene ends were 6 bases for V and 4 bases for J; bases not matched to a gene: 6. There are 12 residues in the CDR3. CDR3 nucleotides: TGCAGTGCCTCTAGCGGAAATTACGAGCAGTACGTC. Its translation is CSASSGNYEQYV.

This chain uses TRBV20-1 with TRBJ1-2; 9 bases match TRBD1. The CDR3 is 15 amino acids. Per the germline V gene, CDR1 is DFQATT and CDR2 is SNEGSKA (reference sequence). V dropped 1 base and J dropped 7; count of bases not matched to a gene: 10. The CDR3 sequence: CSARVGDRALGGYTF. CDR3 DNA: TGCAGTGCTAGAGTTGGGGACAGGGCATTGGGTGGCTACACCTTC.

V is TRBV11-2 and J is TRBJ2-3, with 7 positions matching TRBD2. Germline CDR1 SGHAT, CDR2 FQNNGV. The ends lost 1 base at V and 2 bases at J; junction bases unmatched: 6. The CDR3 is 16 residues long. As DNA, the CDR3 is TGTGCCAGCAGCTTAGCTGGGGGGAGGGCCACAGATACGCAGTATTTT. Translated, it gives CASSLAGGRATDTQYF. The entire variable domain, with the rest obtained from reference TRBV11-2 and TRBJ2-3, is as follows: EAGVAQSPRYKIIEKRQSVAFWCNPISGHATLYWYQQILGQGPKLLIQFQNNGVVDDSQLPKDRFSAERLKGVDSTLKIQPAKLEDSAVYLCASSLAGGRATDTQYFGPGTRLTVL.

The rearrangement joins TRBV5-1 to TRBJ2-4, with 8 bases identical to TRBD1. The CDR3 totals 16 residues. After removal of 0 bases from V and 8 bases from J, the junction contained 10 bases not matched to a gene. In germline, CDR1 is SGHRS, CDR2 YFSETQ. The CDR3 spells CASSLDPQGAGDIQYF. Here the CDR3 DNA reads TGCGCCAGCAGCTTGGACCCCCAGGGGGCCGGGGACATTCAGTACTTC. Full variable domain (rest looked up from reference TRBV5-1 and TRBJ2-4): KAGVTQTPRYLIKTRGQQVTLSCSPISGHRSVSWYQQTPGQGLQFLFEYFSETQRNKGNFPGRFSGRQFSNSRSEMNVSTLELGDSALYLCASSLDPQGAGDIQYFGAGTRLSVL.

This chain joins TRBV7-9 and TRBJ2-5, with 9 bases aligning to TRBD2. There are 16 residues in the CDR3. Germline V gene sequence: CDR1 SEHNR, CDR2 FQNEAQ (reference sequence). J was trimmed by 2 bases and V by 5 bases; bases with no gene match: 9. The CDR3 DNA is TGTGCCAGCAGCAGATGGAGCGGGGGGTTTCAAGAGACCCAGTACTTC. It is translated as CASSRWSGGFQETQYF. Filled out from reference TRBV7-9 and TRBJ2-5, the complete variable domain reads DTGVSQNPRHKITKRGQNVTFRCDPISEHNRLYWYRQTLGQGPEFLTYFQNEAQLEKSRLLSDRFSAERPKGSFSTLEIQRTEQGDSAMYLCASSRWSGGFQETQYFGPGTRLLVL.